Each of the 21 T cell receptor beta chains below was sequenced from the same sample in a study of CD8+ T cells in alopecia areata. Treatment here: oral pan-JAK inhibitor, 5-10 mg twice daily. Sequencing used cDNA as its template, made by extracting RNA and reverse transcribing it. Some clones are missing from TCRdb's copy, which holds only in-frame ones; the method was immunoSEQ multiplex PCR. The table records 170,000 or so clones, about 60% of them present only once. The specimen comprised CD8+ T cells sorted from blood, sampled at week 24, from a patient treated with tofacitinib. These receptors all stem from a human donor with alopecia areata.

In this sample, this clone turned up a few times. The rearrangement links TRBV15 to TRBJ1-5; D unresolved. The germline V gene encodes CDR1 LNHNV and CDR2 YYDKDF (reference sequence). V lost 0 bases and J 2 bases, leaving 5 bases between the germline ends. This CDR3 has 14 amino acids. CDR3 amino acids: CATSRDKGNQPQHF. DNA for the CDR3: TGTGCCACCAGCAGAGATAAGGGCAATCAGCCCCAGCATTTT.

The rearrangement links TRBV11-2 to TRBJ2-1; D is ambiguous. Trimming took off 0 bases at V and 7 bases at J, with 7 bases between the two ends. Germline V CDR1 and CDR2: SGHAT, FQNNGV. The CDR3 extends over 13 amino acids. The CDR3 sequence is CASSLDLGNEQFF. The CDR3 nucleotides read TGTGCCAGCAGCTTAGATTTGGGGAATGAGCAGTTCTTC.

A few counts support this clone. The J gene is TRBJ2-5, the V gene TRBV6-5; D gene unclear. The V end lost 9 bases, the J end lost 5 bases, and 13 bases lay between the germline ends. The CDR3 loop spans 12 amino acids. Germline V gene data show CDR1 as MNHEY and CDR2 as SVGAGI. CDR3 sequence reads: CASSSVGETQYF. CDR3 nucleotide sequence: TGTGCCAGTTCGAGTGTCGGGGAGACCCAGTACTTC.

The chain links TRBV6-5 to TRBJ1-2, with D possibly being TRBD1 (6 bases). The CDR3 totals 14 residues. With 6 bases removed from V and 0 bases from J, the gap between germline ends came to 11 bases. Per the germline V gene, CDR1 is MNHEY and CDR2 is SVGAGI. The CDR3 sequence: CASSSRTANYGYTF. Here the CDR3 DNA reads TGTGCCAGCAGCTCCCGGACAGCTAACTATGGCTACACCTTC.

V gene TRBV29-1 combines with J gene TRBJ2-3; D unresolved. V was pared by 6 bases and J by 0 bases, with 25 bases between. Germline CDR1 reads SQVTM; CDR2 reads ANQGSEA. CDR3 length: 18 amino acids. CDR3 region: CSVLPRRRPMRSTDTQYF. DNA of the CDR3: TGCAGCGTACTTCCGCGGCGTCGGCCGATGAGGAGCACAGATACGCAGTATTTT.

This chain uses TRBV6-5 with TRBJ2-3, with D perhaps matching TRBD1 (5 bases). Germline V gene lookup returns CDR1 MNHEY and CDR2 SVGAGI. Between the trimmed V and J ends, which lost 4 bases and 3 bases, there was a span of 14 bases. The CDR3 extends over 15 amino acids. The CDR3 is CASSSTVGRTDTQYF. CDR3 bases: TGTGCCAGCAGTTCAACCGTGGGGCGGACAGATACGCAGTATTTT.

The V gene is TRBV5-1, the J gene TRBJ2-7; D gene uncertain. The ends were cut back, 0 bases at V and 6 bases at J, with 10 bases in the middle. Germline V lookup: CDR1 SGHRS, CDR2 YFSETQ. The CDR3 has 13 amino acids. The CDR3 DNA follows: TGCGCCAGCAGCTTGGATACGGAACGCGAGCAGTACTTC. Translation: CASSLDTEREQYF.

The CDR3 here is CAWSVASYTEAFF. In DNA, the CDR3 is TGTGCCTGGAGTGTAGCCTCCTACACTGAAGCTTTCTTT. This chain links TRBV30 with TRBJ1-1; D is unresolved. The CDR3 runs to 13 residues. The V gene lost 0 bases and the J gene lost 3 bases, with 8 bases spanning the gap. The germline CDR1 and CDR2 sequences are GTSNPN and SVGIG (reference sequence).

The CDR3 sequence: CASSLDRNYGYTF. The DNA of the CDR3 is TGCGCCAGCAGCTTGGACAGAAACTATGGCTACACCTTC. The chain combines TRBV5-1 with TRBJ1-2; D not certain. CDR3 length equals 13 residues. Looked up from germline, CDR1 is SGHRS and CDR2 is YFSETQ. Deletions cut 0 bases from V and 2 bases from J, with 5 bases between.

This clone was seen more than once but under ten times. The chain joins TRBV29-1 to TRBJ2-1; D not resolved. Germline CDR1 and CDR2: SQVTM and ANQGSEA. The V end was cut by 7 bases, the J end by 10 bases, with 14 bases between. CDR3 size: 11 residues. The CDR3 DNA sequence: TGCAGCGCCGAAAGCAGGCGGGAGCAGTTCTTC. This gives the protein CSAESRREQFF.

The rearrangement links TRBV11-2 to TRBJ1-2; perhaps TRBD1 as D (6 bases). Trimming left V 1 base short and J 5 bases short, with 14 bases between. The CDR3 covers 15 residues. The germline CDR1 and CDR2 sequences are SGHAT and FQNNGV. CDR3 sequence reads: CASSLGSGDWYGYTF. DNA for the CDR3: TGTGCCAGCAGCTTAGGGTCAGGGGATTGGTATGGCTACACCTTC.

V gene TRBV7-8 combines with J gene TRBJ2-1; TRBD2 matches at 8 bases. The CDR3 length is 16 residues. Germline V gives CDR1 SGHVS, CDR2 FQNEAQ. The junction had 9 bases not matched to a gene; V was cut back by 5 bases and J by 3 bases. CDR3 DNA sequence: TGTGCCAGCAGCCTAAACGGGGGGGCCGTCTACAATGAGCAGTTCTTC. This encodes CASSLNGGAVYNEQFF.

This chain joins TRBV5-6 and TRBJ1-2; D is unclear. The germline gives CDR1 SGHDT, CDR2 YYEEEE. Trimming stripped 0 bases from V and 3 bases from J, with 9 bases between. CDR3 size: 14 residues. The DNA for the CDR3 is TGTGCCAGCAGCTTGGAGGGTACGGACTATGGCTACACCTTC. Translating gives CASSLEGTDYGYTF.

This chain uses TRBV6-5 with TRBJ1-2; 8 bases fit TRBD1. Germline loops: CDR1 MNHEY, CDR2 SVGAGI. This CDR3 has 15 amino acids. The J segment lost 7 bases and the V segment lost 0 bases, leaving 7 bases of the junction unmatched. The CDR3 nucleotides are TGTGCCAGCAGTTACTCGAGTTCAGGGGGCCCTGGCTACACCTTC. This encodes CASSYSSSGGPGYTF.

The chain uses TRBV27 and TRBJ1-1; D gene unclear. The CDR3 loop spans 11 amino acids. The V end was cut by 4 bases, the J end by 3 bases, with 3 bases between. Germline V gene sequence: CDR1 MNHEY, CDR2 SMNVEV (reference sequence). The CDR3 reads CASSSDTEAFF. The CDR3 nucleotides read TGTGCCAGCAGTTCAGACACTGAAGCTTTCTTT.

The sample holds a few counts of this clone. The rearrangement joins TRBV5-6 to TRBJ2-7, with 8 bases identical to TRBD1. With V trimmed by 4 bases and J by 5 bases, 5 bases remained unmatched. This CDR3 spans 13 amino acids. Germline V gene lookup returns CDR1 SGHDT and CDR2 YYEEEE. CDR3: CASSGDRGDEQYF. The CDR3, as DNA: TGTGCCAGCAGCGGCGACAGGGGTGACGAGCAGTACTTC.

This clone appeared once. As DNA, the CDR3 is TGTGCCAGCAGCTTAGGGGATTTCTATGGCTACACCTTC. Translated, it gives CASSLGDFYGYTF. V is TRBV11-2 and J is TRBJ1-2, with D uncertain. The CDR3 is 13 residues long. CDR1 and CDR2 (germline): SGHAT, FQNNGV. With 1 base removed from V and 4 bases from J, the gap between germline ends came to 7 bases.

The V call is TRBV5-6, the J call TRBJ2-7, with 8 bases aligning to TRBD2. The CDR3 is 15 residues long. The germline CDR1 and CDR2 sequences are SGHDT and YYEEEE. With V trimmed by 0 bases and J by 8 bases, 10 bases remained unmatched. The CDR3 loop reads CASSLGTSTLIQQYF. CDR3 bases: TGTGCCAGCAGCTTGGGGACTAGCACCCTTATCCAGCAGTACTTC.

V and J are TRBV20-1 and TRBJ1-1; a possible D gene is TRBD1 (6 bases). The CDR3 has 11 amino acids. CDR1 and CDR2 from the germline V gene are DFQATT and SNEGSKA (reference sequence). V lost 5 bases and J lost 10, with 14 bases in between. The CDR3 sequence: CSARQAPRAFF. Written as DNA, the CDR3 is TGCAGTGCTCGACAGGCACCCAGAGCTTTCTTT.

The genes are TRBV6-1 and TRBJ1-2; the D gene is possibly TRBD1 (6 bases). The germline gives CDR1 MNHNS, CDR2 SASEGT. This CDR3 is built from 12 residues. Trimming took 4 bases from V and 8 from J, leaving 11 bases between them. CDR3 nucleotides: TGTGCCAGCAGTGCAGGGGTTTACGGCTACACCTTC. This gives the protein CASSAGVYGYTF.

The V and J genes are TRBV7-9 and TRBJ1-5; TRBD1 might be the D (6 bases). The V gene lost 4 bases and the J gene lost 3 bases, with 10 bases spanning the gap. CDR1 and CDR2 from the germline V gene are SEHNR and FQNEAQ (reference sequence). The CDR3 runs 14 residues. CDR3 DNA sequence: TGTGCCAGCAGCTCAGGGGATTACAATCAGCCCCAGCATTTT. Translated, it gives CASSSGDYNQPQHF.